These 22 T cell receptor beta chains were all obtained from the same sample, sequenced in a study of cytomegalovirus exposure and HLA in healthy donors (dated by TCRdb to the late 2010s). Libraries came from the immunoSEQ multiplex PCR assay. For the multiplex PCR, a mixture combining 60 forward primers for TCR Vbeta segments and 13 reverse primers for TCR Jbeta segments was used. This is the immuneACCESS table as TCRdb keeps it, with only in-frame sequences that have V and J called. A part of the clones is gone; compared with another copy, unresolved V genes explain less than half, and the rest is unexplained. The sample table shows about 200,000 clones, and about 80% are seen once. The top ten constitute less than 2% of the sample. Input material: PBMCs. These receptors all come from a male donor in good health and CMV-seronegative.

This clone was counted between two and nine times. The gene calls are TRBV11-3 and TRBJ2-5, with 7 bases identical to TRBD1. V lost 4 bases, J lost 2 bases, and 10 bases stayed unmatched. The CDR3 has 16 residues. Germline V gives CDR1 SGHNT, CDR2 YENEEA. This CDR3 reads CASSSTSGTDQETQYF. The CDR3 DNA follows: TGTGCCAGCAGCTCCACCTCCGGGACAGATCAAGAGACCCAGTACTTC.

This clone was seen a handful of times. This chain links TRBV28 with TRBJ1-1; TRBD1 aligns across 7 bases. The junction had 9 bases not matched to a gene; V was cut back by 5 bases and J by 9 bases. CDR1 is MDHEN, CDR2 SYDVKM, per germline. The CDR3 has 13 residues. Here the CDR3 DNA reads TGTGCCAGCAGTATAAACAGGGGCGGGAAAGCTTTCTTT. This sequence encodes CASSINRGGKAFF.

This clone showed up just once. V is TRBV2 and J is TRBJ1-2; 8 positions match TRBD1. The CDR3 contains 14 residues. Germline CDR1 is SNHLY and CDR2 is FYNNEI. J lost 8 bases, V lost 8 bases, and 13 bases had no gene match. The CDR3 loop reads CASSILDRGTGYTF. CDR3 bases: TGTGCCAGCTCCATACTAGACAGGGGAACCGGCTACACCTTC.

V gene TRBV10-3 combines with J gene TRBJ1-2; the D is unclear. This CDR3 is built from 15 residues. Germline CDR1 is ENHRY and CDR2 is SYGVKD. Between the trimmed V and J ends, which lost 4 bases and 4 bases, there was a span of 16 bases. The CDR3 protein is CAISGLRTGTYGYTF. CDR3 sequence (DNA): TGTGCCATCAGTGGGCTGAGGACGGGAACCTATGGCTACACCTTC.

The J gene is TRBJ2-5, the V gene TRBV7-6, with 10 bases that match TRBD2. Germline V gene data show CDR1 as SGHVS and CDR2 as FNYEAQ. V shed 6 bases and J 3 bases; nucleotides not matched to a gene: 4. CDR3 size: 14 residues. DNA for the CDR3: TGTGCCAGCAGACGGAGCGGGGGGGAAGAGACCCAGTACTTC. Protein product: CASRRSGGEETQYF.

This clone was detected only once. In DNA form, the CDR3 reads TGTGCCAGCAGCTTTGGGACAGGAACCTACGAGCAGTACTTC. Its protein product is CASSFGTGTYEQYF. The chain employs TRBV7-2 and TRBJ2-7, with TRBD1 matching over 8 bases. This CDR3 is 14 amino acids long. Per the germline V gene, CDR1 is SGHTA and CDR2 is FQGNSA. The ends lost 3 bases at V and 2 bases at J; junction bases unmatched: 3.

Comment on this clone: The sample holds other DNA sequences that translate to the same CDR3. The chain has TRBV6-5 and TRBJ1-3; D is unclear. This CDR3 is 11 amino acids long. Germline lookup yields CDR1 MNHEY and CDR2 SVGAGI. Trimming removed 7 bases from V and 3 bases from J, with 4 bases in between. The CDR3: CASIRGNTIYF. The CDR3 bases are TGTGCCAGCATCCGTGGAAACACCATATATTTT.

The chain has TRBV11-1 and TRBJ1-1; D might be TRBD1 (5 bases). Germline V gene sequence: CDR1 SGHAT, CDR2 FQDESV (reference sequence). Trimming cost V 3 bases and J 3 bases, with 8 bases left between them. The CDR3 sequence is 13 residues long. The CDR3 loop is CASSLGQDTEAFF. The CDR3 DNA reads TGTGCCAGCAGCTTGGGGCAGGACACTGAAGCTTTCTTT.

This clone was picked up one time. V usage is TRBV5-1 and J usage is TRBJ2-6; TRBD1 agrees at 10 bases. Germline V gives CDR1 SGHRS, CDR2 YFSETQ. Unmatched junction bases numbered 4, after V lost 4 bases and J lost 0 bases. CDR3 size: 17 residues. The CDR3 bases are TGCGCCAGCAGCCGGGGACAGGGGAGCTCTGGGGCCAACGTCCTGACTTTC. Its translation: CASSRGQGSSGANVLTF. Complete variable domain (other parts from reference TRBV5-1 and TRBJ2-6): KAGVTQTPRYLIKTRGQQVTLSCSPISGHRSVSWYQQTPGQGLQFLFEYFSETQRNKGNFPGRFSGRQFSNSRSEMNVSTLELGDSALYLCASSRGQGSSGANVLTFGAGSRLTVL.

This chain links TRBV27 with TRBJ2-1, with 14 bases lining up with TRBD2. V was clipped by 5 bases and J by 9 bases; unmatched bases: 6. CDR3 length: 15 residues. Germline CDR1 is MNHEY and CDR2 is SMNVEV (reference sequence). CDR3 nucleotide sequence: TGTGCCAGCAGTCCGACTAGCGGGGGGGCCAGTGAGCAGTTCTTC. This gives the protein CASSPTSGGASEQFF.

The chain joins TRBV5-1 to TRBJ2-5, with 16 nucleotides matching TRBD2. V lost 4 bases and J lost 13; bases outside the gene matches: 13. Germline V gene lookup returns CDR1 SGHRS and CDR2 YFSETQ. The CDR3 extends over 16 amino acids. Here the CDR3 DNA reads TGCGCCAGCAGCCAGGGGACTAGCGGGGGGGCGAGGAGTCGGTACTTC. Encoded protein: CASSQGTSGGARSRYF.

The V gene is TRBV27, the J gene TRBJ2-3, with a tentative D call TRBD2 (6 bases). V was pared by 2 bases and J by 4 bases, with 13 bases between. The CDR3 is 15 residues long. Per the germline V gene, CDR1 is MNHEY and CDR2 is SMNVEV (reference sequence). CDR3 residues: CASSLTSFRADTQYF. The CDR3 DNA is TGTGCCAGCAGTTTAACTAGCTTTAGGGCAGATACGCAGTATTTT.

V usage is TRBV9 and J usage is TRBJ1-1; possible D gene TRBD1, 6 bases. V was clipped by 0 bases and J by 0 bases, with 9 bases between them. CDR1 and CDR2 (germline): SGDLS, YYNGEE. The CDR3 has 15 residues. The CDR3, as DNA: TGTGCCAGCAGCGTAGGGGCAGGGGTGAACACTGAAGCTTTCTTT. It encodes CASSVGAGVNTEAFF.

This clone was detected a few times. This rearrangement joins TRBV4-3 to TRBJ2-3, with TRBD1 matching over 7 bases. Germline CDR1 reads LGHNA; CDR2 reads YSLEER. CDR3 size: 14 residues. V shed 4 bases and J 6 bases; nucleotides not matched to a gene: 7. The CDR3 loop is CASSPQGNVDTQYF. DNA of the CDR3: TGCGCCAGCAGCCCACAGGGGAACGTGGATACGCAGTATTTT.

This clone was counted a few times. An end of the junction differs from the germline gene, which may be a read error. The chain has TRBV4-3 and TRBJ2-7; 12 nucleotides align to TRBD1. The germline gives CDR1 LGHNA, CDR2 YSLEER. The CDR3 loop spans 16 amino acids. The CDR3 region is CASSHTPGTGGTDLDF. In DNA form, the CDR3 reads TGCGCCAGCAGCCACACCCCCGGGACAGGGGGCACCGACTTGGACTTC.

The chain combines TRBV5-4 with TRBJ2-5, with D perhaps TRBD2 (6 bases). V was pared by 4 bases and J by 2 bases, with 9 bases between. This CDR3 is 13 amino acids long. From germline, CDR1 is SGHNT and CDR2 YYREEE (reference sequence). The CDR3 sequence: CASSGTRQETQYF. The DNA for the CDR3 is TGTGCCAGCAGCGGGACTCGACAAGAGACCCAGTACTTC. Together with reference TRBV5-4 and TRBJ2-5, the CDR3 gives the full variable domain: ETGVTQSPTHLIKTRGQQVTLRCSSQSGHNTVSWYQQALGQGPQFIFQYYREEENGRGNFPPRFSGLQFPNYSSELNVNALELDDSALYLCASSGTRQETQYFGPGTRLLVL.

The chain couples TRBV7-3 to TRBJ2-7, with 8 bases identical to TRBD2. Looked up from germline, CDR1 is SGHTA and CDR2 is FQGTGA. The J segment lost 0 bases and the V segment lost 5 bases, leaving 3 bases of the junction unmatched. This CDR3 comprises 14 residues. CDR3 DNA sequence: TGTGCCAGCAGCCCCGGGGGGGTCTCCTACGAGCAGTACTTC. Encoded protein: CASSPGGVSYEQYF.

The CDR3 nucleotides are TGTGCCAGCAGGAAGGGGGGGGCGAACACCGGGGAGCTGTTTTTT. This translates into CASRKGGANTGELFF. The rearrangement uses TRBV7-3 and TRBJ2-2, with TRBD2 as a possible D gene (7 bases). Trimming removed 6 bases at V and 0 bases at J, with 11 bases between. The CDR3 loop spans 15 amino acids. From germline, CDR1 is SGHTA and CDR2 FQGTGA.

This clone was picked up a small number of times. The chain combines TRBV5-5 with TRBJ1-2, with 9 bases matching TRBD1. Per germline, CDR1 SGHKS and CDR2 YYEKEE (reference sequence). Trimming cost V 4 bases and J 4 bases; bases outside gene matches: 5. This CDR3 comprises 14 residues. The CDR3 region is CASSTTGGTYGYTF. The CDR3 DNA reads TGTGCCAGCAGCACCACAGGGGGCACCTATGGCTACACCTTC.

The V and J genes are TRBV11-2 and TRBJ1-1; D unclear. Germline V gene sequence: CDR1 SGHAT, CDR2 FQNNGV. The germline V and J ends were trimmed by 3 bases and 10 bases, with 12 bases remaining between them. The CDR3 contains 12 residues. CDR3 residues: CASSLVAGRAFF. The CDR3 nucleotides are TGTGCCAGCAGCTTGGTGGCGGGCCGAGCTTTCTTT.

This chain joins TRBV5-5 and TRBJ2-7; tentative D call: TRBD2 (6 bases). This CDR3 has 15 residues. Germline V gene lookup returns CDR1 SGHKS and CDR2 YYEKEE (reference sequence). Trimming shortened V by 0 bases and J by 7 bases, and 17 bases separated the two germline ends. As DNA, the CDR3 is TGTGCCAGCAGCTTGGAGCCTGGAGGGATTCGGGAGCAGTACTTC. Translated, it gives CASSLEPGGIREQYF.

The chain combines TRBV6-5 with TRBJ2-7; the match to TRBD1 covers 8 bases. Germline V gives CDR1 MNHEY, CDR2 SVGAGI. V was pared by 6 bases and J by 2 bases, with 9 bases of the junction left unmatched. The CDR3 totals 15 residues. The CDR3 sequence is CASSRYGQGTYEQYF. The CDR3 region has the DNA TGTGCCAGCAGCCGATACGGACAGGGAACCTACGAGCAGTACTTC.